The clone carrying this T cell receptor beta chain has a handful of counts. Indicated time point: persistent/refractory GD, antithyroid drugs over 5 years with positive TRAb. The TCR library was made from RNA that had been extracted from PBMCs in TRIzol. The data stem from a study of regulatory T cells in long-lasting Graves disease. With iRepertoire HTBI primers and Arm-PCR of CDR3 regions, TCR beta libraries were built. In TCRdb, the multiplex PCR reads were re-called with MiXCR into one record per CDR3 protein. The sample lists approximately 380,000 distinct CDR3 sequences, roughly 20% occurring once. This clonotype originated in a female donor with Graves disease. The specimen was peripheral blood mononuclear cells (PBMCs), collected when the disease was refractory, from a patient treated with antithyroid drugs.

The DNA for the CDR3 is TGCAGTGCTAGAGATCGGGGACCAAAAGAGACCCAGTACTTC. Translated, it gives CSARDRGPKETQYF. The rearrangement joins TRBV20-1 to TRBJ2-5, with D perhaps TRBD1 or TRBD2 (5 bases each). The CDR3 spans 14 residues. Trimming took 0 bases from V and 3 from J, leaving 11 bases between them. Germline V gene data show CDR1 as DFQATT and CDR2 as SNEGSKA (reference sequence).